The T cell receptor beta chain described here comes from a study of blood T cell repertoires in COVID-19. Study-level information: The analysed material was cDNA or gDNA that came from T cells, B-cell-depleted T cells, or PBMCs.

CDR1 is MDHEN and CDR2 is SYDVKM in the germline V gene. V lost 2 bases and J 3 bases, leaving 17 bases between the germline ends. This CDR3 comprises 16 residues. Clones were read by immunoSEQ multiplex PCR, and TCRdb kept only the in-frame ones, dropping some. The sample lists approximately 470,000 clones; 87% were seen once. Recruitment covered over 20 US areas and drew participants whose ages spanned about 18 to 89 years. J is TRBJ2-7 and V is TRBV28; the D is unclear. The source is a woman aged 18-30 years who had recovered from COVID-19. The sample consisted of PBMCs or T cells enriched from blood (not recorded which). CDR3 residues: CASSLEAVYGSYEQYF. CDR3 nucleotides: TGTGCCAGCAGTTTAGAGGCGGTCTATGGTAGCTACGAGCAGTACTTC. Full variable domain (outside the CDR3, taken from reference TRBV28 and TRBJ2-7): DVKVTQSSRYLVKRTGEKVFLECVQDMDHENMFWYRQDPGLGLRLIYFSYDVKMKEKGDIPEGYSVSREKKERFSLILESASTNQTSMYLCASSLEAVYGSYEQYFGPGTRLTVT.